A selection of T cell receptor beta chains follows, all from one sample in a study of OX40 agonist ivuxolimab in advanced cancers. Data came from immunoSEQ multiplex PCR; TCRdb stores just in-frame clones and leaves some out. The sample carries about 50,000 clones, over 60% recorded once. Specimen: CD4+ or CD8+ T cells sorted from blood, collected in a trial of the OX40 agonist ivuxolimab. Source of these receptors: an adult with an advanced solid tumor such as melanoma, head and neck, liver or kidney cancer. CDR3s include the opening cysteine and the closing phenylalanine or tryptophan. The D gene is left open where the match is weak. The size entry is marked missing in some rows and otherwise reads once, few, many or a size class.

J gene | D gene | clone size | V gene | CDR3 DNA | CDR3 protein
TRBJ2-7 | - | - | TRBV6-6 | TGTGCCAGCAGTTATTCGAGTTACGAGCAGTACTTC | CASSYSSYEQYF
TRBJ1-2 | - | - | TRBV7-6 | TGTGCCAGCAGCCCGACCGCCCGCTATGGCTACACCTTC | CASSPTARYGYTF
TRBJ2-3 | - | once | TRBV7-8 | TGTGCCAGCAGCTCAAACACAGATACGCAGTATTTT | CASSSNTDTQYF
TRBJ1-1 | - | - | TRBV7-9 | TGTGCCAGCAGCGCCCGCGGAGATGAAGCTTTCTTT | CASSARGDEAFF
TRBJ2-7 | TRBD1 | once | TRBV6-5 | TGTGCCAGCAGTGAGACAGGGATTAACCACGAGCAGTACTTC | CASSETGINHEQYF
TRBJ2-3 | - | - | TRBV21-1 | TGTGCCAGCAGCAAAGCTGGACACCAGGAACCCACAGATACGCAGTATTTT | CASSKAGHQEPTDTQYF
TRBJ2-5 | TRBD2 | - | TRBV2 | TGTGCCAGCAGTCCGGGACTAGCGGGAGTGGAGACCCAGTACTTC | CASSPGLAGVETQYF
TRBJ1-2 | TRBD1 | - | TRBV5-4 | TGTGCCAGCAGCTTGTCTAACAGGGGGGATGGTGGCTACACCTTC | CASSLSNRGDGGYTF
TRBJ2-1 | TRBD2 | many | TRBV4-1 | TGCGCCAGCAGCCCCGGACTAGCGGGAGGGTTGAAGGAAAATGAGCAGTTCTTC | CASSPGLAGGLKENEQFF
TRBJ2-5 | TRBD2 | once | TRBV5-8 | TGTGCCAGCAGCTTGGCGGGAGGGTCGAAAGAGACCCAGTACTTC | CASSLAGGSKETQYF
TRBJ1-2 | TRBD1 | - | TRBV28 | TGTGCCAGCAGTTCCGGGACAGGGCATTACTATGGCTACACCTTC | CASSSGTGHYYGYTF
TRBJ1-2 | - | - | TRBV7-3 | TGTGCCAGCAGCTTAGGGACCTCGGGAGAGTTTGGCTACACCTTC | CASSLGTSGEFGYTF
TRBJ2-1 | TRBD2 | - | TRBV5-6 | TGTGCCAGCAGCGTGGGACTAGCGGAATGGGGTGAGCAGTTCTTC | CASSVGLAEWGEQFF
TRBJ1-1 | - | once | TRBV28 | TGTGCCAGCAAAGGGAGCTATGAAGCTTTCTTT | CASKGSYEAFF
TRBJ2-1 | TRBD2 | - | TRBV7-6 | TGTGCCAGCAGTTCACGACTAGCGGGAGGGACCTACAATGAGCAGTTCTTC | CASSSRLAGGTYNEQFF
TRBJ1-6 | TRBD1 | - | TRBV5-6 | TGTGCCAGCAGCCTGGACAGGTCAAATTCACCCCTCCACTTT | CASSLDRSNSPLHF
TRBJ1-1 | - | once | TRBV7-9 | TGTGCCAGCAGCCCGGACATCATGAACACTGAAGCTTTCTTT | CASSPDIMNTEAFF
TRBJ1-3 | - | once | TRBV2 | TGTGCCAGCAAAACAGGGCCCGGAAACACCATATATTTT | CASKTGPGNTIYF
TRBJ2-6 | - | - | TRBV5-1 | TGCGCCAGCAGCTTGGCCCCCGGTCCTGGGGCCAACGTCCTGACTTTC | CASSLAPGPGANVLTF
TRBJ1-2 | - | - | TRBV5-1 | TGCGCCAGCGACGCGAATGGGGAGGGCTATGGCTACACCTTC | CASDANGEGYGYTF